These T cell receptor beta chains were read from a single sample in a study of radiation and T cells in renal cell carcinoma. Produced via immunoSEQ multiplex PCR; TCRdb's table is partial and in-frame only. Of 60,000 to 80,000 clones listed, roughly 87% are singletons. The sample was blood, taken from a patient whose treatment included radiotherapy and nephrectomy. These receptors came from a man aged 55 to 70 with renal cell carcinoma. Each CDR3 is given with its conserved first and last residue. A D gene is named only where the DNA matches it firmly. Clone sizes are given selectively: once, few, many, or a class where the clone is expanded.

size: NA
J: TRBJ2-3
D: NA
V: TRBV4-1
DNA: TGCGCCAGCAGCCAAGATCTAGGCAGGGCTCCAGATACGCAGTATTTT
CDR3: CASSQDLGRAPDTQYF

size: NA
J: TRBJ2-1
D: NA
V: TRBV11-2
DNA: TGTGCCAGCAGCTTAGAATTTGCACAGCAGTTCTTC
CDR3: CASSLEFAQQFF

size: NA
J: TRBJ2-7
D: NA
V: TRBV15
DNA: TGTGCCACCAGCAGAGCCCCGGGACAATTTGCGGAGCAGTACTTC
CDR3: CATSRAPGQFAEQYF

size: NA
J: TRBJ1-1
D: NA
V: TRBV7-9
DNA: TGTGCCAGCAGCTTAAGTTCGGCCACTGAAGCTTTCTTT
CDR3: CASSLSSATEAFF

size: NA
J: TRBJ2-6
D: TRBD1
V: TRBV28
DNA: TGTGCCAGCAGTAGATGGACAGGGGGCGCGTCTGGGGCCAACGTCCTGACTTTC
CDR3: CASSRWTGGASGANVLTF

size: NA
J: TRBJ2-7
D: TRBD2
V: TRBV7-8
DNA: TGTGCCAGCAGCCTAACGCGGACTAGCGGGAAGGAGCAGTACTTC
CDR3: CASSLTRTSGKEQYF

size: NA
J: TRBJ2-1
D: TRBD1
V: TRBV11-2
DNA: TGTGCCAGCAGCTTACACCCGGGACAGGGTTCGCGGCGTTTCGGCGAGCAGTTCTTC
CDR3: CASSLHPGQGSRRFGEQFF

size: NA
J: TRBJ2-3
D: TRBD1
V: TRBV15
DNA: TGTGCCACCAGCAGAGGACCGGGACAGGAATCTAGCACAGATACGCAGTATTTT
CDR3: CATSRGPGQESSTDTQYF

size: NA
J: TRBJ2-2
D: TRBD2
V: TRBV4-1
DNA: TGCGCCAGCAGCCAAGATGCTTACGCGGGAGGGCCAGGCACCGGGGAGCTGTTTTTT
CDR3: CASSQDAYAGGPGTGELFF

size: NA
J: TRBJ1-5
D: TRBD1
V: TRBV4-1
DNA: TGCGCCAGCAGCCCTCGACAGGGGAGTCAGCCCCAGCATTTT
CDR3: CASSPRQGSQPQHF

size: NA
J: TRBJ2-7
D: NA
V: TRBV19
DNA: TGTGCCAGTAGTACTCCAGGGCTTTCCTACGAGCAGTACTTC
CDR3: CASSTPGLSYEQYF

size: NA
J: TRBJ2-1
D: TRBD2
V: TRBV14
DNA: TGTGCCAGCTCTCGCGTGGCGGGAGGCTACCAGTTCTTC
CDR3: CASSRVAGGYQFF

size: once
J: TRBJ1-2
D: NA
V: TRBV27
DNA: TGTGCCAGCAGTTTCTATGGACAAGGCTACACCTTC
CDR3: CASSFYGQGYTF

size: NA
J: TRBJ2-1
D: TRBD2
V: TRBV9
DNA: TGTGCCAGCAGCCCGCGACTAGCGGGAGGGCCCTACAATGAGCAGTTCTTC
CDR3: CASSPRLAGGPYNEQFF

size: NA
J: TRBJ2-4
D: TRBD2
V: TRBV6-6
DNA: TGTGCCAGCAGTCCTTCAGGACTAGATAATCAGTACTTC
CDR3: CASSPSGLDNQYF

size: NA
J: TRBJ2-7
D: TRBD1
V: TRBV7-6
DNA: TGTGCCAGCAGCCCCGGGACAGGTCCTTACGAGCAGTACTTC
CDR3: CASSPGTGPYEQYF

size: NA
J: TRBJ1-5
D: NA
V: TRBV28
DNA: TGTGCCAGCAGTAGCCCCCGGAGGCGCAATCAGCCCCAGCATTTT
CDR3: CASSSPRRRNQPQHF

size: once
J: TRBJ2-7
D: NA
V: TRBV5-1
DNA: TGCGCCAGCAGCTTGTTTAATTCACATAGGGGTCCATCCTACGAGCAGTACTTC
CDR3: CASSLFNSHRGPSYEQYF

size: NA
J: TRBJ2-3
D: NA
V: TRBV5-1
DNA: TGCGCCAGCAGCTTCCAGGGTCGCACAGATACGCAGTATTTT
CDR3: CASSFQGRTDTQYF

size: once
J: TRBJ1-6
D: NA
V: TRBV7-9
DNA: TGTGCCAGCAGCTTAGCAGGGCTGGATAATTCACCCCTCCACTTT
CDR3: CASSLAGLDNSPLHF